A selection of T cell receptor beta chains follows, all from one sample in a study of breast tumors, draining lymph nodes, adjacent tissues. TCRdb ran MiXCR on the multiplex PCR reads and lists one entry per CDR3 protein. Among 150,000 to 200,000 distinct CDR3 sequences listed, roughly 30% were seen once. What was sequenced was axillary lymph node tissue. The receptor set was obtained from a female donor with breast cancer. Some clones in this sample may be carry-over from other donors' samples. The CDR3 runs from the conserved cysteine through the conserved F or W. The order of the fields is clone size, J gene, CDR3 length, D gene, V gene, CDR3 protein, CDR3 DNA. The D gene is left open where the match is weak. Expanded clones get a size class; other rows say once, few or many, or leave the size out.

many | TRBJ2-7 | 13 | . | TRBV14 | CASSQDLRYEQYF | TGTGCCAGCAGCCAAGATCTACGGTACGAGCAGTACTTC
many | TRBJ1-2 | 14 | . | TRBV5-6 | CASSGPGIDYGYTF | TGTGCCAGCAGCGGACCAGGGATCGACTATGGCTACACCTTC
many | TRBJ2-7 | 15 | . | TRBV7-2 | CASSLTPLGIYEQYF | TGTGCCAGCAGCTTAACCCCCCTGGGAATCTACGAGCAGTACTTC
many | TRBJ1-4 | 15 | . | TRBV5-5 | CASSDTGSSNEKLFF | TGTGCCAGCAGCGACACAGGGAGTAGTAATGAAAAACTGTTTTTT
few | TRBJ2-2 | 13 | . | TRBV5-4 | CASSLAPTGELFF | TGTGCCAGCAGCTTGGCACCTACAGGGGAGCTGTTTTTT
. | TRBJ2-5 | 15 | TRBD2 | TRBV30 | CAWSAGAGGPETQYF | TGTGCCTGGAGTGCAGGTGCGGGAGGGCCGGAGACCCAGTACTTC
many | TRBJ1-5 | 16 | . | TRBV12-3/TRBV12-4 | CASSPQGSLANQPQHF | TGTGCCAGCAGTCCACAGGGATCGCTCGCCAATCAGCCCCAGCATTTT
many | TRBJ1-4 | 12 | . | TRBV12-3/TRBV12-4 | CASSLSWEKLFF | TGTGCCAGCAGCCTTAGTTGGGAAAAACTGTTTTTT
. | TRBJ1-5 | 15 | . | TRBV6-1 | CASKSPGVRIQPQHF | TGTGCCAGCAAGTCCCCTGGGGTTAGGATTCAGCCCCAGCATTTT
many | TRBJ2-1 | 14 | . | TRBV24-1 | CATRGQSSYNEQFF | TGTGCCACCAGGGGACAAAGCTCCTACAATGAGCAGTTCTTC
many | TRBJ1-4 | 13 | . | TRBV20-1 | CSASGGGNEKLFF | TGCAGCGCCTCGGGAGGGGGAAATGAAAAACTGTTTTTT
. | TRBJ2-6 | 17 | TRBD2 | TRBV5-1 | CASSLEAGGPGANVLTF | TGCGCCAGCAGCCTAGAAGCGGGGGGGCCGGGGGCCAACGTCCTGACTTTC
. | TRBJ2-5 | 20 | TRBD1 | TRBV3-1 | CASSQVLWDSRLLHSETQYF | TGTGCCAGCAGCCAAGTCCTATGGGACAGCCGCTTACTACACTCGGAGACCCAGTACTTC
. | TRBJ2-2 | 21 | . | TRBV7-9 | CASSLAGTEQYFGPGTGELFF | .
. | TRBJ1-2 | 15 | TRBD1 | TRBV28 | CASSLTGGTLYGYTF | TGTGCCAGCAGCCTAACAGGGGGCACGTTGTATGGCTACACCTTC
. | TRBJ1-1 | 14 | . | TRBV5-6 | CASSPPAANTEAFF | TGTGCCAGCAGCCCCCCCGCGGCGAACACTGAAGCTTTCTTT
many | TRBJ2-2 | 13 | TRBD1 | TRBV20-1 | CSARGQGIGELFF | TGCAGTGCTAGGGGACAGGGAATCGGGGAGCTGTTTTTT
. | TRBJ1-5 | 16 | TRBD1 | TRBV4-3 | CASSPSSTGGNQPQHF | TGCGCCAGCAGCCCCTCTAGCACAGGGGGCAATCAGCCCCAGCATTTT
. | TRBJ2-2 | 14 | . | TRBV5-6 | CASSFGTGAGELFF | TGTGCCAGCAGTTTCGGGACCGGGGCCGGGGAGCTGTTTTTT
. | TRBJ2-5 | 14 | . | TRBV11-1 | CASTNTGSTKAQYF | TGTGCCAGTACCAATACAGGGAGCACCAAGGCCCAGTACTTC
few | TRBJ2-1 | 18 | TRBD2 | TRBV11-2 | CASSRGTSGRATGHEQFF | TGTGCCAGCAGCCGGGGGACTAGCGGGAGAGCCACAGGCCATGAGCAGTTCTTC
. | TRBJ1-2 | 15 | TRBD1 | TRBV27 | CASSGDRREREGYTF | TGTGCCAGCAGCGGGGACAGGAGAGAAAGGGAAGGCTACACCTTC
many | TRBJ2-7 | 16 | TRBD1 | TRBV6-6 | CASSPPGRTGGSKQYF | TGTGCCAGCAGTCCTCCCGGGCGGACAGGGGGCAGTAAGCAGTACTTC
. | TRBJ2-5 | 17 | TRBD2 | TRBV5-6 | CASSPGGLAGGPETQYF | TGTGCCAGCAGCCCGGGGGGACTAGCGGGGGGGCCAGAGACCCAGTACTTC
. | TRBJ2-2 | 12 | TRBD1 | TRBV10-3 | CAISVGQGELFF | TGTGCCATCAGTGTGGGACAGGGGGAGCTGTTTTTT
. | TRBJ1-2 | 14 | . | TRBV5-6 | CASRGQRGHYGNTF | TGTGCCAGCAGGGGTCAGCGGGGTCATTATGGAAACACCTTC
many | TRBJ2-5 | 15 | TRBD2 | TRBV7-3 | CASSPVGLAYETQYF | TGTGCCAGCAGCCCCGTCGGACTAGCTTACGAGACCCAGTACTTC
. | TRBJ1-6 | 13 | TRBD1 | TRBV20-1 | CSARQGAGSPLHF | TGCAGTGCTAGACAGGGGGCAGGTTCACCCCTCCACTTT
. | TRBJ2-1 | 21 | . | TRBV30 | CAWSVLTRTNGAWKASNEQFF | TGTGCCTGGAGTGTACTCACTCGAACGAATGGGGCCTGGAAGGCGTCCAATGAGCAGTTCTTC
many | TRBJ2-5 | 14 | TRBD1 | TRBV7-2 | CASSPGQGLETQYF | TGTGCCAGCAGCCCAGGACAGGGTTTGGAGACCCAGTACTTC
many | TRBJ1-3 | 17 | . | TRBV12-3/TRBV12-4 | CASSLQVTALSGNTIYF | TGTGCCAGCAGTTTACAAGTGACAGCTCTCTCTGGAAACACCATATATTTT
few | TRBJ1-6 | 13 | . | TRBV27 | CVSSLRGNSPLHF | TGTGTCAGCAGTTTAAGGGGGAATTCACCCCTCCATTTT
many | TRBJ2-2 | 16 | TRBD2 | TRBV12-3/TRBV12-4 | CASRQSSGSTSGELFF | TGTGCCAGCAGGCAATCTAGCGGGAGTACGAGCGGGGAGCTGTTTTTT
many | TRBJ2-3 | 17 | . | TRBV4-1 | CASSQVLRGASTDTQYF | TGCGCCAGCAGCCAAGTTTTAAGGGGGGCCAGCACAGATACGCAGTATTTT
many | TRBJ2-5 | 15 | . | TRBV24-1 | CAIPRRGQRSGTQYF | TGTGCCATTCCGAGGAGAGGGCAAAGGAGCGGGACCCAGTACTTC
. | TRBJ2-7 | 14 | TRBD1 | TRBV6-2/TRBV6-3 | CASSPGGSAYEQYF | TGTGCCAGCAGCCCAGGGGGCTCTGCCTACGAGCAGTACTTC
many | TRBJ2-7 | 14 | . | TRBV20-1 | CSARVSSSSYEQYF | TGCAGTGCTAGAGTGTCTTCAAGCTCCTACGAGCAGTACTTC
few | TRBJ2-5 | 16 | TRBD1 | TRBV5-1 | CASDTGQFRSQETQYF | TGCGCCAGCGATACGGGACAGTTCCGGAGCCAAGAGACCCAGTACTTC
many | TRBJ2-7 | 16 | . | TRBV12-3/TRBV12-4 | CASRRTWGRGSYEQYF | TGTGCCAGCAGGAGAACCTGGGGCAGGGGTTCTTACGAGCAGTACTTC
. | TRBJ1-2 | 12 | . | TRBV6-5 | CADRHASVGYTF | TGTGCCGACCGGCACGCCTCGGTCGGCTACACCTTC
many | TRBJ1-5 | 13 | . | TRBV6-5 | CASCGTFGQPQHF | TGTGCCAGCTGCGGGACATTTGGGCAGCCCCAGCATTTT
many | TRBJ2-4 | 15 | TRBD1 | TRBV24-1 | CATSDPKTGENIQYF | TGTGCCACCAGTGACCCTAAGACAGGGGAAAACATTCAGTACTTC
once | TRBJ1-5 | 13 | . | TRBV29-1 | CSVGAGGNQPQHF | TGCAGCGTCGGGGCTGGGGGCAATCAGCCCCAGCATTTT
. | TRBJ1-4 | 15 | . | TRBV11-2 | CASSSPGTLGEKLFF | TGTGCCAGCAGCTCCCCAGGGACGCTGGGCGAAAAACTGTTTTTT
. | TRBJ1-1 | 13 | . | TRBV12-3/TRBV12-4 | CASSLDLYTEAFF | TGTGCCAGCAGTTTAGATTTATACACTGAAGCTTTCTTT
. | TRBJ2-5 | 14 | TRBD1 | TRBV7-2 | CASRRTGGQETQYF | TGTGCCAGCAGGAGGACAGGGGGCCAAGAGACCCAGTACTTC
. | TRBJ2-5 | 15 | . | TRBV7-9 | CASSPVGQGGETQHF | TGTGCCAGCAGCCCCGTAGGACAGGGAGGGGAGACCCAGCACTTC
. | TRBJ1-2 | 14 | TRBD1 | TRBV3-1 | CASSGRGQGNGYTF | TGTGCCAGCAGCGGTAGGGGACAGGGGAATGGCTACACCTTC
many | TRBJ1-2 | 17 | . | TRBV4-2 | CASSQDGGVESNYGYTF | TGTGCCAGCAGCCAAGACGGAGGGGTTGAATCGAACTATGGCTACACCTTC
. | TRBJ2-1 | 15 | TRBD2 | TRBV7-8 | CAGSPSSGGAGGQFF | TGTGCCGGCAGCCCCTCTAGCGGGGGGGCGGGTGGGCAGTTCTTC
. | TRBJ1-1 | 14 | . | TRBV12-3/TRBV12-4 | CVSSFGHQNTEAFF | TGTGTCAGCAGTTTTGGGCATCAGAACACTGAAGCTTTCTTT
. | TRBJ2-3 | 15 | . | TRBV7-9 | CASSLAGVWDDEQYF | TGCGCCAGCAGCTTAGCTGGGGTTTGGGACGATGAGCAGTATTTT
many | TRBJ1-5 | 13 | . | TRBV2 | CASRSDSNQPQHF | TGTGCCAGCAGGAGTGATAGCAATCAGCCCCAGCATTTT
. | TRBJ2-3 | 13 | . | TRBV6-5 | CASLPGSGDTQYF | TGTGCCAGTTTGCCGGGATCGGGAGATACGCAGTATTTT
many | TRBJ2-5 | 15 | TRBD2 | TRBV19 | CASSIVGAGEETQYF | TGTGCCAGTAGTATAGTAGGAGCGGGGGAAGAGACCCAGTACTTC
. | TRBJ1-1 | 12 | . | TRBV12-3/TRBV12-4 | CASKPSLAEAFF | TGTGCCAGCAAGCCTTCCCTTGCTGAAGCTTTCTTT
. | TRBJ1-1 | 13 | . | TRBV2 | CASRPNWGTEAFF | TGTGCCAGCAGACCAAATTGGGGCACTGAAGCTTTCTTT
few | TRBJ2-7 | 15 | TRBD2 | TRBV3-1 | CASSQASGRGYEQYF | TGTGCCAGCAGCCAAGCGAGCGGGAGGGGCTACGAGCAGTACTTC
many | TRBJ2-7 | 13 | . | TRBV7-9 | CASSGLSSYKQYF | TGTGCCAGCAGCGGACTGAGCTCCTACAAGCAGTACTTC